Presented here are 3 T cell receptor beta chains from one specimen sequenced in a study of post-analysis software for immune sequencing data. Study results and caveats: In patients, TRBV5-6, TRBV5-1 and TRBV20-1 belonged to five TRBV segments found more frequently than in controls.

Tagging with unique molecular identifiers was a feature of the TCR beta cDNA libraries. TCRdb re-called the PCR reads through MiXCR, storing one row per CDR3 protein. The table has 750,000 to 950,000 distinct CDR3 sequences, around 45% seen once. For these TCRs, the target antigens are not known. Specimen: blood. All receptors come from a girl under 18 with multiple sclerosis.

The V and J genes are TRBV9 and TRBJ1-4; TRBD1 agrees at 8 bases. V shed 3 bases, J shed 7 bases, and the junction held 2 bases outside the gene matches. Per germline, CDR1 SGDLS and CDR2 YYNGEE. The CDR3 totals 13 residues. As DNA, the CDR3 is TGTGCCAGCAGCGGAGGGACAGGTGAAAAACTGTTTTTT. It specifies CASSGGTGEKLFF.

This clonotype was observed a single time. The chain links TRBV5-1 to TRBJ2-5; D possibly corresponds to TRBD2 (7 bases). Germline CDR1 SGHRS, CDR2 YFSETQ. The V end was cut by 3 bases, the J end by 5 bases, with 17 bases between. This CDR3 comprises 15 residues. The CDR3 protein is CASSWVGGRTETQYF. The CDR3 nucleotides are TGCGCCAGCAGCTGGGTGGGGGGGCGAACGGAGACCCAGTACTTC.

This clonotype was detected only a few times. The chain uses TRBV7-8 and TRBJ2-7, with TRBD1 matching over 7 bases. The CDR3 is 16 residues long. The germline V gene has CDR1 SGHVS and CDR2 FQNEAQ. V lost 5 bases and J lost 2; bases outside the gene matches: 12. DNA for the CDR3: TGTGCCAGCAGCGCAACGGGACAGCGGAAAGCCTACGAGCAGTACTTC. Amino acid sequence: CASSATGQRKAYEQYF.